The clone carrying this TCR beta chain appeared a single time. This table comes from immunoSEQ multiplex PCR, and its TCRdb copy is limited to in-frame clones, with some not included. The table lists 35,000 to 45,000 clones, 85% to 90% of them singletons. This specimen comes from a study of blood T cell repertoires in COVID-19. This CDR3 is built from 20 residues. The V segment lost 6 bases and the J segment 3 bases; nucleotides outside the gene matches: 20. CDR1 and CDR2 (germline): SNHLY, FYNNEI. The sequenced sample consisted of peripheral blood. The TCR originated in a man aged 55-75 years with acute or convalescent COVID-19. The chain joins TRBV2 to TRBJ2-2; 9 nucleotides agree with TRBD2. The CDR3: CASRTGRWREGPVDTGELFF. CDR3 coding DNA: TGTGCCAGCAGGACGGGTCGATGGCGGGAGGGCCCCGTGGACACCGGGGAGCTGTTTTTT.